The rows below give T cell receptor beta chains drawn from one sample of a study of cytomegalovirus exposure and HLA in healthy donors. Generated by immunoSEQ multiplex PCR, the TCRdb table keeps only in-frame clones and is missing some. The table has under 200,000 clones, about 70% seen once. The sequenced sample consisted of PBMCs. The receptors here all came from a woman aged 30 to 39 in good health and CMV-seronegative. CDR3s include the opening cysteine and the closing phenylalanine or tryptophan. A D gene is named only where the DNA matches it firmly. Clone size is given for some rows only: seen once, a few or many times, or a class if the clone is expanded.

>TRBD2|TRBJ2-7|-|TRBV5-4
TGTGCCAGCAGCTTGGGACCTGCGGGAGGCAACTACGAGCAGTACTTC
CASSLGPAGGNYEQYF
>TRBD2|TRBJ2-1|few|TRBV19
TGTGCGACCCGTCTTGCGGGGGGCGATGAGCAGTTCTTC
CATRLAGGDEQFF
>-|TRBJ1-2|-|TRBV30
TGTGCCTGGAGTGTACAGGTCCCTGGCTACACCTTC
CAWSVQVPGYTF
>-|TRBJ2-1|-|TRBV10-1
TGCGCCAGCATCCTCGCGAGCTCCTACAATGAGCAGTTCTTC
CASILASSYNEQFF
>-|TRBJ2-7|few|TRBV9
TGTGCCAGCAGCGTAGGGCTCTCCTACGAGCAGTACTTC
CASSVGLSYEQYF
>-|TRBJ1-2|-|TRBV5-1
TGCGCCAGCAGCTTGGTCCGTAGAGATGGCTACACCTTC
CASSLVRRDGYTF
>TRBD2|TRBJ2-1|few|TRBV6-5
TGTGCCAGCAGTTATAGCGGGAGAAAGAACAATGAGCAGTTCTTC
CASSYSGRKNNEQFF
>TRBD1|TRBJ1-4|-|TRBV15
TGTGCCACCAGCAGAGATTCGACAGGGGGTAATGAAAAACTGTTTTTT
CATSRDSTGGNEKLFF
>-|TRBJ2-2|-|TRBV18
TGTGCCAGCTCACCACGTGTTTCGGGGGCCGGGGAGCTGTTTTTT
CASSPRVSGAGELFF
>TRBD1|TRBJ2-7|few|TRBV2
TGTGCCAGCAGTGAAGAGGGACAGGGCTTCTACGAGCAGTACTTC
CASSEEGQGFYEQYF
>TRBD2|TRBJ2-7|-|TRBV13
TGTGCCAGCAGCTTGGGACTACACTACGAGCAGTACTTC
CASSLGLHYEQYF
>TRBD1|TRBJ2-1|once|TRBV27
TGTGCCAGCAGTTTTCAAGCCAGGGGGTATGAGCAGTTCTTC
CASSFQARGYEQFF
>-|TRBJ1-5|few|TRBV2
TGTGCCAGCAGTGAGGTTCCGGGTTCCCTTTCAAATCAGCCCCAGCATTTT
CASSEVPGSLSNQPQHF
>-|TRBJ1-1|-|TRBV9
TGTGCCAGCAGCCCATCTTACAGAATCACTGAAGCTTTCTTT
CASSPSYRITEAFF
>TRBD1|TRBJ1-5|-|TRBV18
TGTGCCAGCTCCCTCACATTTCTGACAGGGGGCCTTAGCAATCAGCCCCAGCATTTT
CASSLTFLTGGLSNQPQHF
>-|TRBJ2-1|-|TRBV6-1
TGTGCCAGCAGTGAAGCTGGCTTCCCAACCTACAATGAGCAGTTCTTC
CASSEAGFPTYNEQFF